These 7 T cell receptor beta chains were sequenced from one sample in a study of T cell repertoires in cytomegalovirus infection. TCRdb re-analysed the reads in MiXCR, keeping a single row per CDR3 protein. Of roughly 630,000 distinct CDR3 sequences listed, 24% were seen once; the top ten hold approximately 8%. Sequenced material: CD8+ T cells from PBMCs. All receptors derive from a human donor in good health (CMV status not recorded). Some clones in this sample may be carry-over from other donors' samples.

A single count supports this clonotype. This could be a read error, since a much larger clone is one nucleotide away. DNA for the CDR3: TGTGCCAGCAGCATTCGACGGGGACAACAAGAGACCCAGTACTTC. As protein: CASSIRRGQQETQYF. The rearrangement joins TRBV7-2 to TRBJ2-5, with a possible D match to TRBD1 (6 bases). Germline V lookup: CDR1 SGHTA, CDR2 FQGNSA. This CDR3 is built from 15 residues. V lost 5 bases to trimming and J lost 2 bases, with 15 bases between them. The entire variable domain, with the rest obtained from reference TRBV7-2 and TRBJ2-5, is as follows: GAGVSQSPSNKVTEKGKDVELRCDPISGHTALYWYRQSLGQGLEFLIYFQGNSAPDKSGLPSDRFSAERTGGSVSTLTIQRTQQEDSAVYLCASSIRRGQQETQYFGPGTRLLVL.

This clonotype showed up just a few times. V gene TRBV12-5 combines with J gene TRBJ2-3, with 10 bases identical to TRBD1. V was pared by 1 base and J by 15 bases, with 10 bases of the junction left unmatched. Germline V gene data show CDR1 as LGHNT and CDR2 as FRNRAP. The length of the CDR3 is 14 residues. CDR3 nucleotides: TGTGCTAGTGGTTTGGCTACTCCGACAGGGGGCCCCTATTTT. Protein sequence: CASGLATPTGGPYF.

The chain employs TRBV12-3 or TRBV12-4 and TRBJ2-7; TRBD2 might be the D (5 bases). The CDR3 contains 14 residues. The V end was cut by 1 base, the J end by 5 bases, with 12 bases between. The CDR3 region is CASSLVQRGHEQYF. In DNA, the CDR3 is TGTGCCAGCAGTTTAGTCCAACGAGGGCACGAGCAGTACTTC.

The CDR3 spells CASSERPTPRDTQYF. DNA of the CDR3: TGTGCCAGCAGTGAAAGACCTACTCCCCGAGATACGCAGTATTTT. The chain uses TRBV6-1 and TRBJ2-3; unclear D gene. Germline V CDR1 and CDR2: MNHNS, SASEGT. Trimming left V 2 bases short and J 5 bases short, with 14 bases between. This CDR3 is 15 amino acids long.

This clonotype was counted ten times or more. The chain has TRBV7-8 and TRBJ1-2; D unresolved. Germline V lookup: CDR1 SGHVS, CDR2 FQNEAQ. Trimming took 5 bases from V and 2 from J, leaving 21 bases between them. The length of the CDR3 is 17 residues. In DNA form, the CDR3 reads TGTGCCAGCAGCACCGCAGCGAGGAGAATTAACAACTATGGCTACACCTTC. Translating gives CASSTAARRINNYGYTF.

The genes are TRBV20-1 and TRBJ1-2, with D maybe TRBD1 (5 bases). V shed 5 bases and J shed 3 bases, with 13 bases lying between them. This CDR3 is 13 amino acids long. Germline loops: CDR1 DFQATT, CDR2 SNEGSKA (reference sequence). The CDR3 region is CSAGPDRHYGYTF. The CDR3 nucleotides are TGCAGTGCTGGCCCCGACAGACACTATGGCTACACCTTC.

This clonotype was seen only a few times. V and J are TRBV18 and TRBJ2-5, with TRBD1 as a possible D gene (5 bases). The CDR3 loop spans 13 amino acids. Germline V gives CDR1 KGHSH, CDR2 LQKENI. The germline V and J ends were trimmed by 4 bases and 3 bases, with 9 bases remaining between them. CDR3 loop: CASSLDIEETQYF. The CDR3 coding sequence is TGTGCCAGCTCACTGGACATAGAAGAGACCCAGTACTTC.